This paragraph reports one T cell receptor (beta chain). This receptor's antigen is unknown. No qualities accompany the bases; no much larger clone lies one base away. The data derive from a study of technical replicates of blood from a handful of donors (dated by TCRdb to about 2017). Library method: the immunoSEQ multiplex PCR assay. TCRdb took this table from immuneACCESS and kept in-frame rearrangements with V and J called. Such tables lack part of the clones; where checked against another copy, unresolved V genes explain under half of the gap, and the rest is unexplained. This sample lists tens of thousands of clones; around 92% were detected once. Of the sample, 3% to 5% is held by the ten largest clones. V is shortened by 0 bases, J by 5 bases, and the region joining them spans 13 bases. As encoded in the germline V gene, CDR1 is LGHNA while CDR2 is YSLEER. The CDR3, cysteine through phenylalanine, is 15 amino acids long. The sequence is cut down to CDR3 DNA, 45 bases in frame from base 1.

This TCR came from a human donor in good health. Some clones in this sample may be carry-over from other donors' samples. The specimen sequenced was PBMCs. The V and J segments used are TRBV4-3 and TRBJ2-5, with the D gene not confidently named. The CDR3 amino acid sequence is: CASSQDWPVSETQYF. The DNA is as follows: TGCGCCAGCAGCCAAGACTGGCCAGTTAGCGAGACCCAGTACTTC.